This T cell receptor beta chain was recovered during a study of cytomegalovirus exposure and HLA in healthy donors. Study findings and constraints: It was around 160 TCR beta chains that were listed as cytomegalovirus-associated. Clusters of TCRs from the first cohort tended to co-occur in the roughly 120 validation repertoires (as a later analysis found). There were some public TCRs occurring in many donors, but most TCR sequences were rare.

V was cut by 8 bases and J by 6 bases, with 23 bases left in between. The CDR3 has 15 amino acids. CDR1 is PRHDT, CDR2 FYEKMQ, per germline (reference sequence). With respect to this clone: Its specificity is not known.

Profiled with immunoSEQ multiplex PCR; TCRdb holds only in-frame clones, not every one. The top ten clones hold 4.5% to 5.5% of a sample with some 150,000 clones, over 80% of them seen once. Source material: PBMCs. This clonotype originated in a man between 18 and 35 years old in good health and CMV-seropositive. J is TRBJ2-7 and V is TRBV13; D is perhaps TRBD1 (6 bases). In DNA form, the CDR3 reads TGTGCCAGCGGACCGGGCAGGGGCCCCCGAGGCGAGCAGTACTTC. This gives the protein CASGPGRGPRGEQYF.